The 32 T cell receptor beta chains listed next were all sequenced from one sample in a study of blood T cell repertoires in COVID-19. The repertoire was sequenced with immunoSEQ multiplex PCR; TCRdb's copy has only in-frame clones and lacks some. The sample includes tens of thousands of clones, more than 80% of them seen just once. Input material: peripheral blood. All receptors derive from a woman older than 75 with acute or convalescent COVID-19.

For the CDR3, the DNA is TGTGCCAGTAGTATAAGGGAGTCGAGTGAAAAACTGTTTTTT. Its protein product is CASSIRESSEKLFF. The chain recombines TRBV19 with TRBJ1-4; D is ambiguous. Trimming left V 2 bases short and J 7 bases short, with 11 bases between. Germline V gene lookup returns CDR1 LNHDA and CDR2 SQIVND (reference sequence). This CDR3 has 14 amino acids. The full variable domain, rest sourced from reference TRBV19 and TRBJ1-4, is DGGITQSPKYLFRKEGQNVTLSCEQNLNHDAMYWYRQDPGQGLRLIYYSQIVNDFQKGDIAEGYSVSREKKESFPLTVTSAQKNPTAFYLCASSIRESSEKLFFGSGTQLSVL.

The J gene is TRBJ2-2, the V gene TRBV19, with D possibly matching TRBD1 (5 bases). CDR1 is LNHDA, CDR2 SQIVND, per germline (reference sequence). The CDR3 is 14 amino acids. The V end lost 6 bases, the J end lost 2 bases, and 10 bases lay between the germline ends. The CDR3 region is CASRMTENTGELFF. The CDR3 nucleotides are TGTGCCAGTAGGATGACAGAAAACACCGGGGAGCTGTTTTTT. The full variable domain, with the rest looked up from reference TRBV19 and TRBJ2-2, is DGGITQSPKYLFRKEGQNVTLSCEQNLNHDAMYWYRQDPGQGLRLIYYSQIVNDFQKGDIAEGYSVSREKKESFPLTVTSAQKNPTAFYLCASRMTENTGELFFGEGSRLTVL.

The V gene is TRBV7-2, the J gene TRBJ1-2; tentatively, D is TRBD1 (5 bases). This CDR3 region has 13 residues. Germline values: CDR1 SGHTA, CDR2 FQGNSA. V was clipped by 1 base and J by 8 bases, with 11 bases between them. The CDR3 nucleotides read TGTGCCAGCAGCTTAGGCAGGGATGGGGGCTACACCTTC. Translating gives CASSLGRDGGYTF.

This chain connects TRBV18 to TRBJ2-2, with 12 nucleotides matching TRBD1. This CDR3 region has 17 residues. J gave up 5 bases and V 4 bases, and 8 bases lay outside the gene matches. Germline V gene lookup returns CDR1 KGHSH and CDR2 LQKENI. The CDR3 DNA is TGTGCCAGCTCACTATCCGGGACAGGGGGCGCGACCGGGGAGCTGTTTTTT. As protein: CASSLSGTGGATGELFF. The whole variable domain, remainder taken from reference TRBV18 and TRBJ2-2, is NAGVMQNPRHLVRRRGQEARLRCSPMKGHSHVYWYRQLPEEGLKFMVYLQKENIIDESGMPKERFSAEFPKEGPSILRIQQVVRGDSAAYFCASSLSGTGGATGELFFGEGSRLTVL.

The chain joins TRBV5-5 to TRBJ1-2, with D possibly TRBD1 on 6 matching bases. This CDR3 is 15 amino acids long. The germline CDR1 and CDR2 sequences are SGHKS and YYEKEE (reference sequence). The V gene lost 2 bases and the J gene lost 5 bases, with 16 bases spanning the gap. CDR3 in amino acids: CASSLEDRALYGYTF. CDR3 sequence (DNA): TGTGCCAGCAGCTTAGAGGACAGAGCTCTTTATGGCTACACCTTC.

V gene TRBV6-4 combines with J gene TRBJ2-1; 11 bases agree with TRBD2. After removal of 5 bases from V and 2 bases from J, the junction contained 2 bases not matched to a gene. Per germline, CDR1 MRHNA and CDR2 SNTAGT. The CDR3 sequence is 15 residues long. The CDR3 loop is CASSLAGGPYNEQFF. The CDR3 region has the DNA TGTGCCAGCAGTCTAGCGGGGGGCCCCTACAATGAGCAGTTCTTC.

V usage is TRBV6-2 or TRBV6-3 and J usage is TRBJ1-5, with D unresolved. V was cut by 4 bases and J by 4 bases, with 11 bases left in between. The CDR3 spans 14 residues. Looked up from germline, CDR1 is MNHEY and CDR2 is SVGEGT. The CDR3 nucleotides read TGTGCCAGCAGTTTCGTAGGGAGGAATCAGCCCCAGCATTTT. This translates into CASSFVGRNQPQHF.

The J gene is TRBJ2-5, the V gene TRBV3-1 (or the pseudogene TRBV3-2); 7 positions agree with TRBD2. CDR3 length: 16 amino acids. Germline V gene data show CDR1 as LGHDT and CDR2 as YNNKEL (reference sequence). With V trimmed by 2 bases and J by 1 base, 7 bases remained unmatched. The chain's CDR3 is CASSQSPSGIQETQYF. The CDR3 DNA is TGTGCCAGCAGCCAATCCCCTAGCGGAATCCAAGAGACCCAGTACTTC.

The CDR3 is CASSLSPSGGNYEQYF. CDR3 in DNA: TGTGCCAGCAGTTTATCCCCTAGCGGAGGGAACTACGAGCAGTACTTC. This chain joins TRBV27 and TRBJ2-7, with 7 bases that match TRBD2. Germline V gene lookup returns CDR1 MNHEY and CDR2 SMNVEV (reference sequence). The V gene end was trimmed by 0 bases and the J gene end by 3 bases; junction bases not matched to a gene: 8. This CDR3 spans 16 amino acids.

This chain uses TRBV3-1 (or the pseudogene TRBV3-2) with TRBJ1-1; 7 nucleotides line up with TRBD1. In germline, CDR1 is LGHDT, CDR2 YNNKEL (reference sequence). The length of the CDR3 is 17 residues. The trim removed 5 bases at V and 6 bases at J, leaving 18 bases unmatched. CDR3 in amino acids: CASSKTPQGPGGAEAFF. The CDR3 DNA sequence: TGTGCCAGCAGCAAGACCCCACAGGGGCCTGGGGGCGCTGAAGCTTTCTTT.

The chain has TRBV4-1 and TRBJ2-1; TRBD1 is a possible D gene (6 bases). This CDR3 region has 17 residues. Per germline, CDR1 MGHRA and CDR2 YSYEKL. V dropped 3 bases and J dropped 0 bases, with 15 bases sitting between them. Written as DNA, the CDR3 is TGCGCCAGCAGCCAGGACTTTGGGGGCTACTCCTACAATGAGCAGTTCTTC. Translated, it gives CASSQDFGGYSYNEQFF.

This rearrangement joins TRBV18 to TRBJ2-7; 10 bases agree with TRBD1. The CDR3 contains 15 residues. The germline gives CDR1 KGHSH, CDR2 LQKENI. V was pared by 2 bases and J by 4 bases, with 5 bases of the junction left unmatched. The CDR3 nucleotides read TGTGCCAGCTCACCAAGGGACAGGGGCTTATACGAGCAGTACTTC. This sequence encodes CASSPRDRGLYEQYF.

The gene calls are TRBV19 and TRBJ1-6; TRBD1 is a possible D gene (5 bases). The CDR3 has 15 amino acids. V gave up 6 bases and J gave up 10 bases, with 19 bases separating them. Germline V gene sequence: CDR1 LNHDA, CDR2 SQIVND (reference sequence). The chain's CDR3 is CASSYLEGIESPLHF. For the CDR3, the DNA is TGTGCCAGTAGCTACCTGGAGGGGATAGAATCACCCCTCCACTTT.

The rearrangement uses TRBV7-9 and TRBJ1-1, with D perhaps TRBD1 (6 bases). Trimming removed 5 bases from V and 6 bases from J, with 10 bases in between. In germline, CDR1 is SEHNR, CDR2 FQNEAQ (reference sequence). This CDR3 comprises 12 residues. CDR3 protein: CASSREGAEAFF. For the CDR3, the DNA is TGTGCCAGCAGCCGGGAGGGGGCTGAAGCTTTCTTT.

This rearrangement joins TRBV15 to TRBJ1-4; D not resolved. The CDR3 contains 13 residues. The ends were cut back, 6 bases at V and 5 bases at J, with 10 bases in the middle. CDR1 is LNHNV and CDR2 is YYDKDF in the germline V gene (reference sequence). CDR3 loop: CATRAGVNEKLFF. CDR3 nucleotides: TGTGCCACCAGGGCAGGTGTGAATGAAAAACTGTTTTTT. Full variable domain (rest looked up from reference TRBV15 and TRBJ1-4): DAMVIQNPRYQVTQFGKPVTLSCSQTLNHNVMYWYQQKSSQAPKLLFHYYDKDFNNEADTPDNFQSRRPNTSFCFLDIRSPGLGDTAMYLCATRAGVNEKLFFGSGTQLSVL.

The rearrangement joins TRBV19 to TRBJ2-5; D might be TRBD1 (6 bases). V was cut by 5 bases and J by 2 bases, with 15 bases left in between. CDR1 is LNHDA and CDR2 is SQIVND in the germline V gene (reference sequence). The CDR3 length is 15 residues. The CDR3 reads CASSFFSGAQETQYF. The CDR3 DNA sequence: TGTGCCAGTAGTTTTTTTTCAGGGGCACAAGAGACCCAGTACTTC.

The gene calls are TRBV6-4 and TRBJ2-1, with 7 bases matching TRBD2. Per the germline V gene, CDR1 is MRHNA and CDR2 is SNTAGT. The CDR3 loop spans 15 amino acids. V dropped 5 bases and J dropped 4; count of bases not matched to a gene: 8. The CDR3 protein is CASSSLWGGYNEQFF. The CDR3 coding sequence is TGTGCCAGCAGTTCTTTGTGGGGGGGATACAATGAGCAGTTCTTC.

The gene calls are TRBV27 and TRBJ2-1, with 8 bases that match TRBD1. The V gene's germline CDR1 is MNHEY and CDR2 SMNVEV (reference sequence). The CDR3 sequence is 13 residues long. V trimming: 8 bases; J trimming: 6 bases; junction bases outside the gene matches: 6. The DNA of the CDR3 is TGTGCCAGCTGTACAGGGGGTTGCAATGAGCAGTTCTTC. Amino acid sequence: CASCTGGCNEQFF.

The V gene is TRBV18, the J gene TRBJ1-6; 8 bases line up with TRBD1. V was clipped by 2 bases and J by 5 bases; unmatched bases: 2. Germline CDR1 KGHSH, CDR2 LQKENI. The CDR3 totals 15 residues. The DNA of the CDR3 is TGTGCCAGCTCACCAGGGACAGGCGATAATTCACCCCTCCACTTT. This sequence encodes CASSPGTGDNSPLHF. The full variable domain, in which reference TRBV18 and TRBJ1-6 provide the parts outside the CDR3, is NAGVMQNPRHLVRRRGQEARLRCSPMKGHSHVYWYRQLPEEGLKFMVYLQKENIIDESGMPKERFSAEFPKEGPSILRIQQVVRGDSAAYFCASSPGTGDNSPLHFGNGTRLTVT.

J is TRBJ2-6 and V is TRBV27, with 7 bases that match TRBD2. Germline V gene lookup returns CDR1 MNHEY and CDR2 SMNVEV (reference sequence). The CDR3 length is 18 residues. The V and J ends lost 5 bases and 2 bases, in that order; junction bases with no gene match: 12. The DNA of the CDR3 is TGTGCCAGCAGTACAATACTAGCGCCAAAGACTGGGGCCAACGTCCTGACTTTC. Its protein is CASSTILAPKTGANVLTF.

The chain couples TRBV5-5 to TRBJ2-5; 9 bases fit TRBD1. The CDR3 totals 16 residues. V gave up 2 bases and J gave up 2 bases; unmatched junction bases: 7. Germline V gives CDR1 SGHKS, CDR2 YYEKEE (reference sequence). The CDR3 bases are TGTGCCAGCAGCTTTGGGGGACAGGGAGGGCAAGAGACCCAGTACTTC. Its protein product is CASSFGGQGGQETQYF.

The chain has TRBV9 and TRBJ2-2; 7 nucleotides align to TRBD1. Germline V lookup: CDR1 SGDLS, CDR2 YYNGEE. There are 14 residues in the CDR3. With V trimmed by 0 bases and J by 7 bases, 3 bases remained unmatched. The CDR3 DNA reads TGTGCCAGCAGCGTAGGACAGGGTGGCGGGGAGCTGTTTTTT. Translating gives CASSVGQGGGELFF.

In its sample, this clone was seen once. The chain uses TRBV11-3 and TRBJ2-7; TRBD1 matches 7 bases. Germline assignment: CDR1 SGHNT and CDR2 YENEEA. The CDR3 runs 12 residues. V trimming: 3 bases; J trimming: 12 bases; junction bases outside the gene matches: 8. CDR3 sequence reads: CASSFRGGATYF. The CDR3 region has the DNA TGTGCCAGCAGCTTTCGAGGGGGCGCGACGTACTTC. The variable domain in full, with the rest retrieved from reference TRBV11-3 and TRBJ2-7, is EAGVVQSPRYKIIEKKQPVAFWCNPISGHNTLYWYLQNLGQGPELLIRYENEEAVDDSQLPKDRFSAERLKGVDSTLKIQPAELGDSAVYLCASSFRGGATYFGPGTRLTVT.

The chain employs TRBV4-2 and TRBJ1-1; D unresolved. The CDR3 covers 16 residues. Trimming pared 4 bases from V and 6 bases from J, leaving 21 bases between. Germline lookup yields CDR1 LGHNA and CDR2 YNFKEQ. In DNA form, the CDR3 reads TGTGCCAGCAGCCCCGTTAGTGAGGCGGCCAAATCTGAAGCTTTCTTT. This sequence encodes CASSPVSEAAKSEAFF.

By sample fraction, this clone is medium-sized. The CDR3 spells CARRPLGGPHEQYF. The CDR3 coding sequence is TGTGCCAGAAGACCCCTGGGGGGTCCGCACGAGCAGTACTTC. The chain is built from TRBV2 and TRBJ2-7; maybe TRBD2 (6 bases). The germline CDR1 and CDR2 sequences are SNHLY and FYNNEI. Deletions cut 9 bases from V and 5 bases from J, with 20 bases between. This CDR3 has 14 amino acids. The full variable domain, completed using reference TRBV2 and TRBJ2-7, is EPEVTQTPSHQVTQMGQEVILRCVPISNHLYFYWYRQILGQKVEFLVSFYNNEISEKSEIFDDQFSVERPDGSNFTLKIRSTKLEDSAMYFCARRPLGGPHEQYFGPGTRLTVT.

The chain joins TRBV14 to TRBJ1-5, with D unresolved. The CDR3 covers 13 residues. V was shortened by 2 bases and J by 4 bases, with 6 bases between the two germline ends. The germline V gene has CDR1 SGHDN and CDR2 FVKESK. The DNA of the CDR3 is TGTGCCAGCAGCCAAAACAGAAATCAGCCCCAGCATTTT. It is translated as CASSQNRNQPQHF.

This clone is a singleton in its sample. The chain carries TRBV19 and TRBJ1-6; 9 bases match TRBD1. This CDR3 spans 15 amino acids. J lost 10 bases, V lost 5 bases, and 9 bases had no gene match. Germline loops: CDR1 LNHDA, CDR2 SQIVND (reference sequence). CDR3 region: CASSPWTGDWSPLHF. The CDR3 coding sequence is TGTGCCAGTAGTCCGTGGACAGGGGATTGGTCACCCCTCCACTTT.

The chain recombines TRBV7-2 with TRBJ2-1; TRBD2 matches 8 bases. Germline CDR1 is SGHTA and CDR2 is FQGNSA. The length of the CDR3 is 17 residues. With 5 bases clipped from V and 6 bases from J, the junction kept 15 bases outside the gene matches. The CDR3 region has the DNA TGTGCCAGCAGCAATCAAAGGACGGGAGGGCCCCGCAATGAGCAGTTCTTC. The encoded protein is CASSNQRTGGPRNEQFF.

The CDR3 DNA reads as TGTGCCACAGGCGCTTTCGGGACTAGGAATTGGAACGAGCAGTACTTC. Its protein product is CATGAFGTRNWNEQYF. The chain recombines TRBV28 with TRBJ2-7; 8 nucleotides agree with TRBD2. Germline CDR1 reads MDHEN; CDR2 reads SYDVKM. V trimming: 10 bases; J trimming: 5 bases; junction bases outside the gene matches: 19. CDR3 length equals 16 residues.

This sequence joins TRBV5-1 and TRBJ1-6; D perhaps matches TRBD1 (5 bases). Germline loops: CDR1 SGHRS, CDR2 YFSETQ. CDR3 length: 18 residues. Trimming removed 4 bases at V and 7 bases at J, with 24 bases between. CDR3 sequence: CASSHGTANLWDNSPLHF. The CDR3 DNA sequence: TGCGCCAGCAGCCACGGGACTGCAAACCTCTGGGACAATTCACCCCTCCACTTT.

The J gene is TRBJ2-1, the V gene TRBV7-3; D is undetermined. The ends were cut back, 2 bases at V and 0 bases at J, with 8 bases in the middle. The CDR3 covers 15 residues. Germline CDR1 SGHTA, CDR2 FQGTGA. DNA of the CDR3: TGTGCCAGCAGCTTAGAATCACACTCCTACAATGAGCAGTTCTTC. It specifies CASSLESHSYNEQFF.

The CDR3 nucleotides are TGTGCCAGCAGTTTAGCACAGTACACTGAAGCTTTCTTT. It translates to CASSLAQYTEAFF. The V call is TRBV12-3 or TRBV12-4, the J call TRBJ1-1; D remains ambiguous. CDR3 length: 13 amino acids. Trimming stripped 0 bases from V and 3 bases from J, with 5 bases between.